This TCR beta chain is from a study of blood T cell repertoires in COVID-19. This CDR3 contains 13 residues. V shed 4 bases and J 4 bases; nucleotides not matched to a gene: 4. CDR1 and CDR2 (germline): SGDLS, YYNGEE. Under the authors' procedure: Reference gene primer amplification in the assay estimated nucleated cell counts. The protocol was immunoSEQ multiplex PCR, while the TCRdb copy is restricted to in-frame clones and leaves out a portion. For V, J and clone size, that table is used; D and trimming come from the DNA. The top ten hold roughly 9.7% of the sample, which has about 180,000 clones, approximately 85% seen once.

The TCR sequence derives from a human donor with active or convalescent COVID-19. The donor label of this sample is uncertain. The rearrangement links TRBV9 to TRBJ2-7; 8 bases match TRBD1. The sample consisted of peripheral blood. CDR3 region: CASSSGTGYEQYF. In DNA, the CDR3 is TGTGCCAGCAGCAGTGGGACAGGTTACGAGCAGTACTTC.